This T cell receptor (beta chain) comes out of a study of cytomegalovirus exposure and HLA in healthy donors. General study findings and limits: The authors later linked a missense DCLRE1C variant to TCR beta V- and J-gene trimming.

This clone was detected only a few times. Its specificity is unknown. Donors showed nominal health when sampled, although they likely had unrecorded immune exposures. V was pared by 3 bases and J by 4 bases, with 4 bases between. From germline, CDR1 is MGHDK and CDR2 SYGVNS. The CDR3 has 11 residues. Researchers ran the PCR with 60 Vbeta and 13 Jbeta primers. Data came from immunoSEQ multiplex PCR; TCRdb stores just in-frame clones and leaves some out. This table has about 150,000 clones, 80% appearing once. The chain carries TRBV25-1 and TRBJ2-7; D is unclear. This TCR was sampled from a man aged 25 to 40 in good health. Input material: PBMCs. CDR3 bases: TGTGCCAGCAGTGACTATTACGAGCAGTACTTC. Amino acid sequence: CASSDYYEQYF.